The clone carrying this T cell receptor (beta chain) was seen ten or more times. Each CDR3 protein is one row after TCRdb ran MiXCR on the 5' RACE reads. The sample lists fewer than 50,000 distinct CDR3 sequences; under 9.5% were seen once. This sample was included in a study of early T cells in non-severe SARS-CoV-2 infection. The CDR3 consists of 15 residues. The V gene's germline CDR1 is LGHDT and CDR2 YNNKEL (reference sequence). V lost 1 base to trimming and J lost 8 bases, with 17 bases between them. The TCR was taken from an adult who was a healthcare worker with PCR-confirmed SARS-CoV-2 infection or an uninfected control (not recorded which). Sequencing was done on a sample of whole blood. The V call is TRBV3-1, the J call TRBJ1-1; D is perhaps TRBD1 (6 bases). The CDR3 region has the DNA TGTGCCAGCAGCCAAGGAGGGGACAAGGGTAGGGAAGCTTTCTTT. Translation: CASSQGGDKGREAFF.